This is a list of T cell receptor beta chains from one sample in a study of long-term antiretroviral therapy in people with HIV. Using immunoSEQ multiplex PCR, the repertoire was profiled, and TCRdb retains in-frame clones only, with some absent. The sample has 25,000 to 30,000 clones, more than 75% seen once. This sample comprised unsorted PBMCs, obtained 2.9 years after starting antiretroviral therapy. The receptors come from a man aged 45-65 years with HIV. Each CDR3 is given with its conserved first and last residue. The D gene is left open where the match is weak. Only some rows state a clone size, as once, few, many or a class for expanded clones.

clone_size d_call j_call v_call cdr3_aa cdr3_nt
NA NA TRBJ1-6 TRBV6-5 CASSYSRSRTYSPLHF TGTGCCAGCAGTTACTCACGTTCGCGCACCTATTCACCCCTCCACTTT
NA TRBD2 TRBJ2-1 TRBV6-6 CASTKRGGYNEQFF TGTGCCAGCACTAAGCGGGGGGGCTACAATGAGCAGTTCTTC
NA NA TRBJ2-3 TRBV5-4 CASRAFRGSSTDTQYF TGTGCCAGCAGAGCCTTTAGAGGGTCTAGCACAGATACGCAGTATTTT
NA TRBD1 TRBJ2-7 TRBV27 CASSLSFQGDGYEQYF TGTGCCAGCAGTTTATCGTTTCAGGGGGATGGCTACGAGCAGTACTTC
NA NA TRBJ1-2 TRBV6-6 CASSPQGMARTF TGTGCCAGCAGTCCACAGGGTATGGCTAGGACCTTC
NA NA TRBJ1-1 TRBV5-1 CASSLDLTTNTEAFF TGCGCCAGCAGCTTGGACTTGACTACAAACACTGAAGCTTTCTTT
NA NA TRBJ2-7 TRBV15 CATSRAGDGSYEQYF TGTGCCACCAGCAGAGCAGGGGACGGATCCTACGAGCAGTACTTC
NA NA TRBJ2-5 TRBV11-3 CASSRRGGETQYF TGTGCCAGCAGCCGGCGGGGCGGGGAGACCCAGTACTTC
once TRBD1 TRBJ1-5 TRBV28 CASIDRGPGEEPQHF TGTGCCAGCATCGACAGGGGCCCTGGGGAAGAGCCCCAGCATTTT
once NA TRBJ1-1 TRBV10-3 CASRDVTEAFF TGTGCCAGCCGAGATGTCACTGAAGCTTTCTTT
NA NA TRBJ2-7 TRBV5-4 CASSPWGAVSYEQYF TGTGCCAGCAGCCCCTGGGGAGCGGTCTCCTACGAGCAGTACTTC
NA NA TRBJ2-1 TRBV7-2 CASSPPWRPYNEQFF TGTGCCAGCAGCCCGCCTTGGCGGCCCTACAATGAGCAGTTCTTC
NA NA TRBJ2-7 TRBV30 CAWSGGYEQYF TGTGCCTGGAGTGGAGGCTACGAGCAGTACTTC
NA NA TRBJ2-5 TRBV5-1 CASSFRIFQETQYF TGCGCCAGCAGCTTCCGCATTTTTCAAGAGACCCAGTACTTC
once NA TRBJ2-1 TRBV9 CASSVERGGGDEQFF TGTGCCAGCAGCGTAGAGAGGGGCGGGGGCGATGAGCAGTTCTTC
NA NA TRBJ1-2 TRBV5-6 CASSYGGQAIGYTF TGTGCCAGCAGCTACGGGGGGCAGGCAATCGGCTACACCTTC
few NA TRBJ2-5 TRBV9 CASSPAAAGRQETQYF TGTGCCAGCAGCCCAGCAGCGGCGGGGAGGCAAGAGACCCAGTACTTC
NA TRBD1 TRBJ2-1 TRBV6-5 CASSFGQGYGNEQFF TGTGCCAGCAGTTTCGGACAGGGTTACGGCAATGAGCAGTTCTTC
NA NA TRBJ2-6 TRBV5-4 CASSSGRDAGANVLTF TGTGCCAGCAGCTCCGGGCGCGACGCTGGGGCCAACGTCCTGACTTTC
NA NA TRBJ1-1 TRBV6-6 CASSYAGLNTEAFF TGTGCCAGCAGTTACGCGGGACTGAACACTGAAGCTTTCTTT
few TRBD1 TRBJ2-2 TRBV14 CASSPHRTGMGTGELFF TGTGCCAGCAGCCCTCATCGGACAGGGATGGGCACCGGGGAGCTGTTTTTT
NA NA TRBJ2-7 TRBV5-6 CASSQQGYYEQYF TGTGCCAGCAGCCAACAGGGTTACTACGAGCAGTACTTC
NA TRBD1 TRBJ2-5 TRBV11-2 CASSSDRAGKTQYF TGTGCCAGCAGCTCCGACAGGGCCGGGAAGACCCAGTACTTC
NA NA TRBJ1-6 TRBV15 CATSRAGRTNSPLHF TGTGCCACCAGCAGAGCTGGACGGACCAATTCACCCCTCCACTTT
NA TRBD1 TRBJ2-2 TRBV6-5 CASSYWGTGNTGELFF TGTGCCAGCAGTTACTGGGGGACAGGGAACACCGGGGAGCTGTTTTTT
once NA TRBJ1-1 TRBV5-1 CASSYDVTEAFF TGCGCCAGCAGCTACGACGTAACTGAAGCTTTCTTT
NA NA TRBJ2-3 TRBV11-1 CASSLFLGGGTDTQYF TGTGCCAGCAGCTTATTTCTGGGGGGCGGCACAGATACGCAGTATTTT
once NA TRBJ1-3 TRBV6-5 CASKNSGNTIYF TGTGCCAGCAAGAACTCTGGAAACACCATATATTTT
NA NA TRBJ1-2 TRBV9 CASSPWESNYGYTF TGTGCCAGCAGCCCCTGGGAGAGTAACTATGGCTACACCTTC
few NA TRBJ1-2 TRBV10-3 CAISENTNYGYTF TGTGCCATCAGTGAGAACACCAACTATGGCTACACCTTC
NA NA TRBJ1-1 TRBV27 CASSGPGHRAFF TGTGCCAGCAGTGGCCCCGGGCATAGGGCTTTCTTT
NA NA TRBJ2-3 TRBV18 CASSPPTSTTDTQYF TGTGCCAGCTCACCACCGACTTCAACCACAGATACGCAGTATTTT
NA NA TRBJ2-1 TRBV7-2 CASSPQSYNEQFF TGTGCCAGCAGTCCTCAGAGTTACAATGAGCAGTTCTTC
NA NA TRBJ2-5 TRBV20-1 CSATMEETQYF TGCAGTGCCACCATGGAGGAGACCCAGTACTTC
few NA TRBJ1-2 TRBV11-2 CASSSGETTYGYTF TGTGCCAGCAGCTCCGGAGAGACTACTTATGGCTACACCTTC
NA TRBD1 TRBJ1-1 TRBV18 CASSPFDRGNRRGTEAFF TGTGCCAGCTCACCGTTTGACAGGGGAAATCGTCGGGGCACTGAAGCTTTCTTT
once NA TRBJ1-6 TRBV6-1 CASSDLGRNSPLHF TGTGCCAGCAGTGACTTGGGGCGTAATTCACCCCTCCACTTT
NA NA TRBJ2-3 TRBV7-9 CASSNFPGAGTDTQYF TGTGCCAGCAGCAATTTCCCCGGGGCCGGCACAGATACGCAGTATTTT
NA NA TRBJ2-7 TRBV30 CAWSTMSRAPPYEQYF TGTGCCTGGAGTACCATGTCGAGGGCACCACCCTACGAGCAGTACTTC
NA NA TRBJ1-1 TRBV5-6 CASSLVGVKAVTEAFF TGTGCCAGCAGCTTGGTAGGGGTGAAAGCAGTCACTGAAGCTTTCTTT
few NA TRBJ1-2 TRBV13 CASSLGSVGSNYGYTF TGTGCCAGCAGCTTGGGTTCGGTGGGTTCTAACTATGGCTACACCTTC
NA NA TRBJ2-3 TRBV7-6 CASSLLGQGAPTDTQYF TGTGCCAGCAGCTTATTGGGCCAGGGAGCCCCCACAGATACGCAGTATTTT
NA TRBD2 TRBJ2-5 TRBV7-2 CASSRTSGGEETQYF TGTGCCAGCAGCCGGACTAGCGGGGGGGAAGAGACCCAGTACTTC
NA NA TRBJ1-1 TRBV14 CASSQGPGRLAEAFF TGTGCCAGCAGCCAAGGTCCAGGGAGGTTGGCTGAAGCTTTCTTT
NA TRBD1 TRBJ1-1 TRBV25-1 CASRMTGVMNTEAFF TGTGCCAGCAGGATGACAGGGGTTATGAACACTGAAGCTTTCTTT